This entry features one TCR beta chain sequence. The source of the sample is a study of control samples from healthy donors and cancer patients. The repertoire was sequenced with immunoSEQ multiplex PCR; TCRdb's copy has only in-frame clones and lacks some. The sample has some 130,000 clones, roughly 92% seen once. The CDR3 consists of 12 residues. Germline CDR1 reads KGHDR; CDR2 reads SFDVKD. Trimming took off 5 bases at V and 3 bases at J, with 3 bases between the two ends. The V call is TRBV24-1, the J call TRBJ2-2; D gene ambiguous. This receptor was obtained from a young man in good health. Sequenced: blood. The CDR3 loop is CATSVHTGELFF. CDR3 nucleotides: TGTGCCACCAGTGTTCACACCGGGGAGCTGTTTTTT.